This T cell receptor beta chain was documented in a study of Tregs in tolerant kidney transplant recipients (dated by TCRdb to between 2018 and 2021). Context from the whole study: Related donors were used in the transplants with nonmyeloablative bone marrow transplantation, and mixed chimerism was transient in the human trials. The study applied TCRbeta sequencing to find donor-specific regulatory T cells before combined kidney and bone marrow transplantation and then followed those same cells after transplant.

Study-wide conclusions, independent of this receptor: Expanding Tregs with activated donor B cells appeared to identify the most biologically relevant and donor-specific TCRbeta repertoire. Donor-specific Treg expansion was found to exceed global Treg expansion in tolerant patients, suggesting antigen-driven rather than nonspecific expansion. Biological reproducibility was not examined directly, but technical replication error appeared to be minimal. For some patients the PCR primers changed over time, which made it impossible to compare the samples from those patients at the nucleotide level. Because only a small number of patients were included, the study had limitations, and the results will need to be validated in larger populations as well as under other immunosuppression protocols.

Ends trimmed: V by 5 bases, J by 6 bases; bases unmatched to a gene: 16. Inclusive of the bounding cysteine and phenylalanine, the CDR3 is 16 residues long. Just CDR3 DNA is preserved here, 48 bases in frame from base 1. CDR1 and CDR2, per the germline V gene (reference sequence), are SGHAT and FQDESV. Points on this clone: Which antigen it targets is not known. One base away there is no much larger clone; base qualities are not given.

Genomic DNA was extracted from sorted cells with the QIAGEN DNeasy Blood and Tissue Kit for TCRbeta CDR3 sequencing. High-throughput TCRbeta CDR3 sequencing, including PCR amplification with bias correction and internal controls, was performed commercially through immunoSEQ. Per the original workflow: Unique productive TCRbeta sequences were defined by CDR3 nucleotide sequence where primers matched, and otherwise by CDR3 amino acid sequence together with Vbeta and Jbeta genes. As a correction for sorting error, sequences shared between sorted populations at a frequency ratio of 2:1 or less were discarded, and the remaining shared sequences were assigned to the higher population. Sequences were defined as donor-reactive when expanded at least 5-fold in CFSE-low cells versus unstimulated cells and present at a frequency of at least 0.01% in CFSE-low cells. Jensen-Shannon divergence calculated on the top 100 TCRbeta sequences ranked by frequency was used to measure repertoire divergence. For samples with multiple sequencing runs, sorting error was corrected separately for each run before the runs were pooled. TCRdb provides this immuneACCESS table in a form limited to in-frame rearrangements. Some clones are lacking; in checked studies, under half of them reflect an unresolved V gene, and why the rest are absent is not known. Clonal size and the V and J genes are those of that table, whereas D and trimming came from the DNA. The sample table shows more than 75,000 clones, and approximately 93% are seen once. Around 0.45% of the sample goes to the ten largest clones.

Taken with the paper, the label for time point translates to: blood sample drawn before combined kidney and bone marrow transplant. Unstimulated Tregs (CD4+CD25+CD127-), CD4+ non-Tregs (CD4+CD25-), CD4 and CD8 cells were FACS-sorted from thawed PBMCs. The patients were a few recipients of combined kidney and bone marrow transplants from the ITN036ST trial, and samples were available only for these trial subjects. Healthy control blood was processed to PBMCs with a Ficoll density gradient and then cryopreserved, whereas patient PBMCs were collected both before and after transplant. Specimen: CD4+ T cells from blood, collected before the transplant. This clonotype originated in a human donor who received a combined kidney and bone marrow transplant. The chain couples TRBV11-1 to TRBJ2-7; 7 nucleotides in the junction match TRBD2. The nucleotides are TGTGCCAGCAGCCCAGCTACCTGGCGGGAGAGGGGCGAGCAGTACTTC. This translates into CASSPATWRERGEQYF.